This T cell receptor (beta chain) was recorded in a study of molecular identifiers for immune sequencing clone quantification. This clonotype was recorded many times. This CDR3 has 14 residues. CDR1 LNHDA and CDR2 SQIVND come from the germline V gene (reference sequence). The germline V and J ends were trimmed by 1 base and 10 bases, with 13 bases remaining between them. TCRdb itself ran the PCR reads through MiXCR, one entry per CDR3 protein. The sample lists about 97,000 distinct CDR3 sequences, around 24% occurring once. This chain uses TRBV19 with TRBJ2-2; the D call may be TRBD1 or TRBD2 (5 bases each). Material: naive CD8+ T cells from blood, with Jurkat cell RNA spiked in. This sample's subset: FACS-sorted CD8+CD4-CCR7+CD45RA+ naive T cells. The receptor comes from a human donor in good health. Some libraries in this study had Jurkat cell RNA spiked in. Written as DNA, the CDR3 is TGTGCCAGTAGTATAGGGGGGTACCCCTCGGAGCTGTTTTTT. This codes for CASSIGGYPSELFF.